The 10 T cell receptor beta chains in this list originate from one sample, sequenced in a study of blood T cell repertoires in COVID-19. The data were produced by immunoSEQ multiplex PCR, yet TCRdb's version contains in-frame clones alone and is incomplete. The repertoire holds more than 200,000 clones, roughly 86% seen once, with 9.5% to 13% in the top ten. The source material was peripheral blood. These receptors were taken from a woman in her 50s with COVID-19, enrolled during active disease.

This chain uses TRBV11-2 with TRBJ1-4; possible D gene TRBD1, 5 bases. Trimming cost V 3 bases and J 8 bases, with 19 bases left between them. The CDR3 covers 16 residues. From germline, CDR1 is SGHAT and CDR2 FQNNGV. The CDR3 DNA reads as TGTGCCAGCAGCTTTCGAGCGGCGGGGGGGATCGAAAAACTGTTTTTT. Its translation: CASSFRAAGGIEKLFF.

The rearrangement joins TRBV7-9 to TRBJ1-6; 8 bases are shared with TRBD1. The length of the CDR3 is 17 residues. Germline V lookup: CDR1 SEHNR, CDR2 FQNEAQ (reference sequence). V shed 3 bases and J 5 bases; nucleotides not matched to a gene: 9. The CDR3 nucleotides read TGTGCCAGCAGCTTTGGGTTGACAGGGGTGGATAATTCACCCCTCCACTTT. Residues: CASSFGLTGVDNSPLHF.

CDR3 in amino acids: CAWKRGTGVLIGELFF. CDR3 nucleotide sequence: TGTGCCTGGAAAAGGGGGACAGGGGTATTGATCGGGGAGCTGTTTTTT. This chain joins TRBV30 and TRBJ2-2; 10 bases are a match to TRBD1. After removal of 4 bases from V and 7 bases from J, the junction contained 12 bases not matched to a gene. Germline CDR1 GTSNPN, CDR2 SVGIG (reference sequence). The CDR3 totals 16 residues. The complete variable domain, with remaining parts taken from reference TRBV30 and TRBJ2-2, reads SQTIHQWPATLVQPVGSPLSLECTVEGTSNPNLYWYRQAAGRGLQLLFYSVGIGQISSEVPQNLSASRPQDRQFILSSKKLLLSDSGFYLCAWKRGTGVLIGELFFGEGSRLTVL.

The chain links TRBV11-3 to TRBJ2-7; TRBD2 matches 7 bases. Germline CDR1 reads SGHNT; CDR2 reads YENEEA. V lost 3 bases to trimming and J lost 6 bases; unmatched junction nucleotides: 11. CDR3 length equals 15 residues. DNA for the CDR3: TGTGCCAGCAGCTTGGGGGGGACGCGGGGACGCGAGCAGTACTTC. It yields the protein CASSLGGTRGREQYF.

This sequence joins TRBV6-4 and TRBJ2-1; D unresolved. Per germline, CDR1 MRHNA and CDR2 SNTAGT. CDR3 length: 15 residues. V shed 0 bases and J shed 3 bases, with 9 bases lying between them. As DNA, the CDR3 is TGTGCCAGCAGTGACTCGGCGGCTAGCTACAATGAGCAGTTCTTC. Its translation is CASSDSAASYNEQFF.

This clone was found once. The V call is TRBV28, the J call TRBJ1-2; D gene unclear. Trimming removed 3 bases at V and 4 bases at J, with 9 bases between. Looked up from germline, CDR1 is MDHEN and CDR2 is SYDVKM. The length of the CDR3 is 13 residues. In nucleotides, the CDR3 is TGTGCCAGCAGTTTCCAGTTGATCTATGGCTACACCTTC. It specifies CASSFQLIYGYTF.

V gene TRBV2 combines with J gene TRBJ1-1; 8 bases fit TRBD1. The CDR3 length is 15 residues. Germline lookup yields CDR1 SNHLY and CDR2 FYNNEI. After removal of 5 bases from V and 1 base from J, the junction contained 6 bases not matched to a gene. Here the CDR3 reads CASSPWTGKNTEAFF. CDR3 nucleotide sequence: TGTGCCAGCAGTCCTTGGACAGGGAAGAACACTGAAGCTTTCTTT.

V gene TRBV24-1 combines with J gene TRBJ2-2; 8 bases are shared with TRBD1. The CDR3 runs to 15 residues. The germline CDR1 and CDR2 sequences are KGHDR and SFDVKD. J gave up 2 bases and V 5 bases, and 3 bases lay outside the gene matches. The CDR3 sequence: CATSVGQANTGELFF. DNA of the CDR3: TGTGCCACCAGTGTGGGACAGGCAAACACCGGGGAGCTGTTTTTT.

Here the CDR3 DNA reads TGTGCCAGCAGCGCCCTGGGATGGGGGGATCTCAACTATGGCTACACCTTC. Protein product: CASSALGWGDLNYGYTF. The chain employs TRBV5-6 and TRBJ1-2, with D possibly being TRBD1 (5 bases). The germline CDR1 and CDR2 sequences are SGHDT and YYEEEE. V lost 4 bases and J 2 bases, leaving 21 bases between the germline ends. The CDR3 sequence is 17 residues long.

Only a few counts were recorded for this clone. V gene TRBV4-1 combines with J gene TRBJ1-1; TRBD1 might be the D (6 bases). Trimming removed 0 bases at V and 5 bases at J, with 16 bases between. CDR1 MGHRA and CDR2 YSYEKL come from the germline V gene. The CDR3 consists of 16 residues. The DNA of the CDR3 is TGCGCCAGCAGCCAAGATCCTGGGCAGGGGACGACTGAAGCTTTCTTT. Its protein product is CASSQDPGQGTTEAFF.